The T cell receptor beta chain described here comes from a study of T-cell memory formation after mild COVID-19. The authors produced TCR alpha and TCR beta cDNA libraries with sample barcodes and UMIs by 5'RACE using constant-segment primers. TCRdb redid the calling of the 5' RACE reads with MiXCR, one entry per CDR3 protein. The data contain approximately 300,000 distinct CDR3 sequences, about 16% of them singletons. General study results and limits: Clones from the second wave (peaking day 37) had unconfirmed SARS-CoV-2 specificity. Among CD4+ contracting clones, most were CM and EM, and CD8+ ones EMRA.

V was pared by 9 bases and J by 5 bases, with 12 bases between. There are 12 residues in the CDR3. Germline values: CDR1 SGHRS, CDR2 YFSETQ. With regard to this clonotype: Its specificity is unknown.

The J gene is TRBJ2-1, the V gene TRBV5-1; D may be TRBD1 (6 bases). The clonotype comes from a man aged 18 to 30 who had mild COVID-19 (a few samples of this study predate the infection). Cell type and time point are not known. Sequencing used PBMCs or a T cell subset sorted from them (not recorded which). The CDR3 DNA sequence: TGCGCCATCCTGGGGACAAACAATGAGCAGTTCTTC. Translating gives CAILGTNNEQFF.